The 25 T cell receptor beta chains reported below all come from one sample, sequenced in a study of blood T cell repertoires in COVID-19. Some clones are missing from TCRdb's copy, which holds only in-frame ones; the method was immunoSEQ multiplex PCR. The table has 140,000 or so clones, 70% to 90% seen once. Sequenced sample: peripheral blood. These receptors came from a human donor in a cohort sampled during active COVID-19.

The gene calls are TRBV25-1 and TRBJ1-4; D remains ambiguous. The V and J ends lost 4 bases and 0 bases respectively, with 9 bases between them. The CDR3 has 15 amino acids. Germline assignment: CDR1 MGHDK and CDR2 SYGVNS. CDR3 region: CASSAAGATNEKLFF. The CDR3 region has the DNA TGTGCCAGCAGTGCCGCAGGTGCAACTAATGAAAAACTGTTTTTT. The whole variable domain, filled in from reference TRBV25-1 and TRBJ1-4, reads EADIYQTPRYLVIGTGKKITLECSQTMGHDKMYWYQQDPGMELHLIHYSYGVNSTEKGDLSSESTVSRIRTEHFPLTLESARPSHTSQYLCASSAAGATNEKLFFGSGTQLSVL.

The chain is built from TRBV13 and TRBJ2-2; TRBD1 matches 9 bases. The CDR3 sequence is 17 residues long. The ends lost 4 bases at V and 6 bases at J; junction bases unmatched: 12. Germline CDR1 is PRHDT and CDR2 is FYEKMQ (reference sequence). In DNA, the CDR3 is TGTGCCAGCAGCTCAACCTTAGGAACAGGGGGCCCCGGGGAGCTGTTTTTT. Translated, it gives CASSSTLGTGGPGELFF. The whole variable domain, remainder taken from reference TRBV13 and TRBJ2-2, is AAGVIQSPRHLIKEKRETATLKCYPIPRHDTVYWYQQGPGQDPQFLISFYEKMQSDKGSIPDRFSAQQFSDYHSELNMSSLELGDSALYFCASSSTLGTGGPGELFFGEGSRLTVL.

This clone appeared once. For the CDR3, the DNA is TGTGCCAGCAGCTTATGGGGGGGTCAGCCCCAGCATTTT. As protein: CASSLWGGQPQHF. The J gene is TRBJ1-5, the V gene TRBV7-2; possible D gene TRBD1, 5 bases. V dropped 2 bases and J dropped 6 bases, with 8 bases sitting between them. The CDR3 is 13 residues long. Germline loops: CDR1 SGHTA, CDR2 FQGNSA.

The chain carries TRBV10-2 and TRBJ2-2; perhaps TRBD1 as D (6 bases). This CDR3 has 16 amino acids. Germline V gene lookup returns CDR1 WSHSY and CDR2 SAAADI. V lost 8 bases, J lost 0 bases, and 16 bases lay in between. The CDR3 DNA sequence: TGCGCCAGCCGAACGGGGCAGGGGACGAACACCGGGGAGCTGTTTTTT. Its translation is CASRTGQGTNTGELFF.

The rearrangement links TRBV7-3 to TRBJ1-1; perhaps TRBD1 as D (6 bases). This CDR3 is 15 amino acids long. Germline V gene sequence: CDR1 SGHTA, CDR2 FQGTGA. Trimming took 2 bases from V and 4 from J, leaving 14 bases between them. The CDR3 sequence: CASSLGGQGGTEAFF. Written as DNA, the CDR3 is TGTGCCAGCAGCTTAGGGGGCCAGGGCGGCACTGAAGCTTTCTTT.

This clone was recorded only once. The rearrangement uses TRBV7-9 and TRBJ2-3; 10 bases fit TRBD1. Per the germline V gene, CDR1 is SEHNR and CDR2 is FQNEAQ (reference sequence). V was clipped by 5 bases and J by 4 bases; unmatched bases: 9. This CDR3 contains 16 residues. In nucleotides, the CDR3 is TGTGCCAGCAGCCACGGAGACAGGGGGCGCGCAGATACGCAGTATTTT. It codes for CASSHGDRGRADTQYF. The whole variable domain, filled in from reference TRBV7-9 and TRBJ2-3, reads DTGVSQNPRHKITKRGQNVTFRCDPISEHNRLYWYRQTLGQGPEFLTYFQNEAQLEKSRLLSDRFSAERPKGSFSTLEIQRTEQGDSAMYLCASSHGDRGRADTQYFGPGTRLTVL.

The chain employs TRBV3-1 (or the pseudogene TRBV3-2) and TRBJ1-2; no clear D gene. Germline CDR1 is LGHDT and CDR2 is YNNKEL (reference sequence). This CDR3 spans 15 amino acids. The V end lost 0 bases, the J end lost 4 bases, and 12 bases lay between the germline ends. CDR3 nucleotide sequence: TGTGCCAGCAGCCAAGAGGCAGGCCGCCCCTATGGCTACACCTTC. This codes for CASSQEAGRPYGYTF.

The chain joins TRBV20-1 to TRBJ2-1; the match to TRBD2 covers 9 bases. CDR1 and CDR2 (germline): DFQATT, SNEGSKA (reference sequence). The CDR3 has 15 amino acids. The ends lost 3 bases at V and 8 bases at J; junction bases unmatched: 11. For the CDR3, the DNA is TGCAGTGCTAGTGTTGGCGGGAGGGCCCGGGATGAGCAGTTCTTC. Protein product: CSASVGGRARDEQFF.

The rearrangement links TRBV27 to TRBJ2-1; 15 bases agree with TRBD2. Looked up from germline, CDR1 is MNHEY and CDR2 is SMNVEV (reference sequence). V was pared by 6 bases and J by 7 bases, with 7 bases of the junction left unmatched. CDR3 length: 16 residues. The CDR3 coding sequence is TGTGCCAGCAGACCAGGACTAGCGGGAGGGACTAATGAGCAGTTCTTC. Its protein product is CASRPGLAGGTNEQFF.

The chain combines TRBV3-1 (or the pseudogene TRBV3-2) with TRBJ2-1, with TRBD2 identical over 10 bases. The germline gives CDR1 LGHDT, CDR2 YNNKEL (reference sequence). This CDR3 spans 15 amino acids. J gave up 4 bases and V 4 bases, and 4 bases lay outside the gene matches. CDR3 DNA: TGTGCCAGCAGCCCACGGACTAGCGGTTACAATGAGCAGTTCTTC. Its protein product is CASSPRTSGYNEQFF.

This clone has more than one count but fewer than ten. The V gene is TRBV9, the J gene TRBJ2-5; maybe TRBD1 (5 bases). This CDR3 has 13 amino acids. Trimming pared 0 bases from V and 5 bases from J, leaving 8 bases between. CDR1 is SGDLS, CDR2 YYNGEE, per germline. In nucleotides, the CDR3 is TGTGCCAGCAGCGTAGGACAGTCGGAGACCCAGTACTTC. Protein: CASSVGQSETQYF.

The table lists this clone with many counts. The chain recombines TRBV28 with TRBJ2-7; 8 bases are a match to TRBD2. Unmatched junction bases numbered 17, after V lost 8 bases and J lost 2 bases. Germline CDR1 MDHEN, CDR2 SYDVKM. This CDR3 contains 17 residues. CDR3 sequence: CASLGPRGGAGAYEQYF. Here the CDR3 DNA reads TGTGCCAGCCTAGGCCCTAGAGGGGGAGCGGGGGCCTACGAGCAGTACTTC.

The chain couples TRBV28 to TRBJ2-7; 11 bases are a match to TRBD1. CDR3 length: 14 amino acids. The V gene end was trimmed by 3 bases and the J gene end by 6 bases; junction bases not matched to a gene: 4. The germline V gene encodes CDR1 MDHEN and CDR2 SYDVKM. The CDR3 reads CASSFQDRGREQYF. DNA for the CDR3: TGTGCCAGCAGTTTTCAGGACAGGGGGCGCGAGCAGTACTTC.

CDR3 sequence reads: CASSLVRDEQFF. DNA of the CDR3: TGTGCCAGCAGCTTAGTCCGTGATGAGCAGTTCTTC. The chain carries TRBV7-9 and TRBJ2-1; D is unclear. Germline CDR1 is SEHNR and CDR2 is FQNEAQ (reference sequence). V lost 1 base and J 8 bases, leaving 6 bases between the germline ends. The CDR3 spans 12 residues.

The rearrangement joins TRBV9 to TRBJ2-1, with 9 bases fitting TRBD2. V lost 1 base and J lost 6; bases outside the gene matches: 5. The CDR3 covers 15 residues. Germline lookup yields CDR1 SGDLS and CDR2 YYNGEE. The CDR3 nucleotides are TGTGCCAGCAGCGTACGGCTAGCGGGGCCCAATGAGCAGTTCTTC. Its translation: CASSVRLAGPNEQFF.

In this sample, this clone turned up once. The V call is TRBV19, the J call TRBJ1-2; the D is unclear. The V end lost 7 bases, the J end lost 0 bases, and 18 bases lay between the germline ends. Germline V CDR1 and CDR2: LNHDA, SQIVND (reference sequence). The CDR3 has 16 amino acids. CDR3 coding DNA: TGTGCCAGTATTTTCACCGAGGCGTTAGCTAACTATGGCTACACCTTC. Translating it yields CASIFTEALANYGYTF.

This sequence joins TRBV5-1 and TRBJ2-3; D may be TRBD1 (5 bases). The V end lost 4 bases, the J end lost 2 bases, and 20 bases lay between the germline ends. Looked up from germline, CDR1 is SGHRS and CDR2 is YFSETQ. The CDR3 has 17 residues. CDR3 sequence (DNA): TGCGCCAGCAGCCCCGGACCTCGGACAAATTTCACAGATACGCAGTATTTT. Translation gives CASSPGPRTNFTDTQYF.

This clone is a singleton in its sample. The chain links TRBV18 to TRBJ2-7; the match to TRBD2 covers 8 bases. This CDR3 comprises 14 residues. With V trimmed by 6 bases and J by 2 bases, 6 bases remained unmatched. CDR1 KGHSH and CDR2 LQKENI come from the germline V gene. CDR3 nucleotide sequence: TGTGCCAGCTCCCCCGGGACTAGTACCTACGAGCAGTACTTC. Protein product: CASSPGTSTYEQYF.

The count of this clone is one. V and J are TRBV7-8 and TRBJ2-3; 11 positions agree with TRBD2. Germline-derived CDR1 and CDR2 are SGHVS and FQNEAQ. CDR3 size: 17 residues. Trimming at V came to 0 bases and at J to 3 bases, leaving 5 bases not matched to a gene. CDR3 DNA sequence: TGTGCCAGCAGCTTAGCCCCGGGACTAGCGGTAACAGATACGCAGTATTTT. It yields the protein CASSLAPGLAVTDTQYF.

A word on this clone: Other nucleotide sequences from this sample produce the same CDR3. The gene calls are TRBV7-3 and TRBJ2-3; D unresolved. There are 13 residues in the CDR3. Germline V gene lookup returns CDR1 SGHTA and CDR2 FQGTGA. V lost 9 bases, J lost 0 bases, and 10 bases lay in between. CDR3 protein: CASRESSTDTQYF. DNA for the CDR3: TGTGCCAGTCGAGAGTCTAGCACAGATACGCAGTATTTT.

The genes are TRBV7-8 and TRBJ1-4; D not resolved. The V end lost 5 bases, the J end lost 0 bases, and 7 bases lay between the germline ends. This CDR3 region has 14 residues. In germline, CDR1 is SGHVS, CDR2 FQNEAQ. CDR3 in amino acids: CASSPPATNEKLFF. The DNA for the CDR3 is TGTGCCAGCAGCCCCCCCGCAACTAATGAAAAACTGTTTTTT.

The rearrangement uses TRBV9 and TRBJ2-2; D is possibly TRBD2 (5 bases). Trimming cost V 0 bases and J 1 base, with 10 bases left between them. The CDR3 consists of 16 residues. Germline V gene data show CDR1 as SGDLS and CDR2 as YYNGEE. The CDR3: CASSVGGLQNTGELFF. The CDR3 nucleotides read TGTGCCAGCAGCGTAGGAGGACTCCAGAACACCGGGGAGCTGTTTTTT.

The chain couples TRBV5-5 to TRBJ1-1, with 11 bases that match TRBD1. The CDR3 loop spans 14 amino acids. Germline CDR1 and CDR2: SGHKS and YYEKEE (reference sequence). After removal of 4 bases from V and 7 bases from J, the junction contained 6 bases not matched to a gene. The DNA for the CDR3 is TGTGCCAGCAGCACACCGGGACAGGGGGTTGAAGCTTTCTTT. Encoded protein: CASSTPGQGVEAFF.

This clone was found many times. V is TRBV15 and J is TRBJ2-7; no clear D gene. The CDR3 has 16 amino acids. The V end lost 3 bases, the J end lost 8 bases, and 23 bases lay between the germline ends. CDR1 is LNHNV, CDR2 YYDKDF, per germline (reference sequence). The CDR3 DNA sequence: TGTGCCACCAGCAGGGGTACATTCATAGCTGGAATAAAGCAGTACTTC. Translated: CATSRGTFIAGIKQYF.

The gene calls are TRBV15 and TRBJ1-6; no firm D call. CDR3 length: 15 residues. V lost 0 bases and J lost 6, with 9 bases in between. CDR1 and CDR2 (germline): LNHNV, YYDKDF (reference sequence). CDR3 region: CATSRDRQANSPLHF. DNA for the CDR3: TGTGCCACCAGCAGAGATCGCCAGGCTAATTCACCCCTCCACTTT.